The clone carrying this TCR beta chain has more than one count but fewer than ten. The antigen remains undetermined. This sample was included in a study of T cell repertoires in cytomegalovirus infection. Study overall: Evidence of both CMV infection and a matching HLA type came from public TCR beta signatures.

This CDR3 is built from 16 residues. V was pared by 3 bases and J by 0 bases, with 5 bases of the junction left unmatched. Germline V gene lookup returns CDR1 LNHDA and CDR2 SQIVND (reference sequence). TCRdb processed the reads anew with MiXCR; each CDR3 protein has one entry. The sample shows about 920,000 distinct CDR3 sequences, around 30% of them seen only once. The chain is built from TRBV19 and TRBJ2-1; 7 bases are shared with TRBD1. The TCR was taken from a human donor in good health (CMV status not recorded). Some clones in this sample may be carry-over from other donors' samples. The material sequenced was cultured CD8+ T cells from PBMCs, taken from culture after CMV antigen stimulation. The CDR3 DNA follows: TGTGCCAGTAGTATGGGACAGCTGGCCTCCTACAATGAGCAGTTCTTC. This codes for CASSMGQLASYNEQFF.